This T cell receptor beta chain was profiled in a study of blood T cell repertoires in COVID-19. Study background: Samples representing acute and convalescent COVID-19 were sourced from the United States, Italy and Spain. The analysed material was cDNA or gDNA that came from T cells, B-cell-depleted T cells, or PBMCs.

Original handling: Nucleated cell number was recorded as an estimate derived from reference gene primer amplification. Clones were read by immunoSEQ multiplex PCR, and TCRdb kept only the in-frame ones, dropping some. The D gene and trimming were derived from the DNA, and the V and J assignments and clone size from that table. The sample lists 150,000 to 200,000 clones; 75% to 90% were seen once. The CDR3 extends over 16 amino acids. The germline V gene encodes CDR1 KGHDR and CDR2 SFDVKD. V lost 3 bases to trimming and J lost 6 bases; unmatched junction nucleotides: 13. While infection was still active, Seattle patients were enrolled and then followed longitudinally.

The sample was peripheral blood. The sequence derives from a woman in her 70s with COVID-19, enrolled during active disease. The chain recombines TRBV24-1 with TRBJ2-7, with 7 bases identical to TRBD1. The CDR3 region is CATSDNAQGRWGEQYF. CDR3 DNA: TGTGCCACCAGTGATAATGCACAGGGGCGTTGGGGCGAGCAGTACTTC.